The entry below gives a single TCR beta chain sequence along with its context. Its antigen remains unidentified. The germline gives CDR1 GTSNPN, CDR2 SVGIG (reference sequence). V trimming: 0 bases; J trimming: 6 bases; junction bases outside the gene matches: 6. The CDR3 sequence is 15 residues long. The entry originates in a study of cytomegalovirus exposure and HLA in healthy donors. Study-wide context: Counted in an early data release were 65 million to 100 million unique TCRs from HLA-typed donors.

PCR primers comprised 60 Vbeta and 13 Jbeta primers. Repertoires were generated with immunoSEQ multiplex PCR, while TCRdb's copy carries only in-frame clones and drops some. The sample lists roughly 200,000 clones, around 80% occurring once. General study points: DRB1 showed the most TCR associations and HLA-C the fewest in a later analysis, as rates varied by HLA locus. Per published accounts, TCR beta sequences correctly predicted the HLA-A and HLA-B alleles of most subjects.

The chain carries TRBV30 and TRBJ2-2; TRBD2 aligns across 8 bases. The TCR comes from a woman aged 25 to 39 in good health and CMV-seropositive. The sequenced sample consisted of PBMCs. In DNA, the CDR3 is TGTGCCTGGAGTGTAAGCGGGAGTGTCGCCGGGGAGCTGTTTTTT. Translated, it gives CAWSVSGSVAGELFF. Full variable domain (remainder filled in from reference TRBV30 and TRBJ2-2): SQTIHQWPATLVQPVGSPLSLECTVEGTSNPNLYWYRQAAGRGLQLLFYSVGIGQISSEVPQNLSASRPQDRQFILSSKKLLLSDSGFYLCAWSVSGSVAGELFFGEGSRLTVL.